These 27 T cell receptor beta chains originate from one sample sequenced in a study of blood T cell repertoires in COVID-19. Some clones are missing from TCRdb's copy, which holds only in-frame ones; the method was immunoSEQ multiplex PCR. The sample lists about 360,000 clones; more than 85% were seen once. The sequencing input was peripheral blood. The receptor set was obtained from a human donor in a cohort sampled during active COVID-19.

The V call is TRBV19, the J call TRBJ1-2; D is possibly TRBD1 (5 bases). The CDR3 totals 13 residues. Germline assignment: CDR1 LNHDA and CDR2 SQIVND (reference sequence). The V and J ends lost 7 bases and 4 bases respectively, with 13 bases between them. CDR3 DNA sequence: TGTGCCAGTACGGCAGGGCGAAGCTATGGCTACACCTTC. Its protein product is CASTAGRSYGYTF.

The genes are TRBV28 and TRBJ2-7, with a weak D call TRBD2 (5 bases). V was cut by 5 bases and J by 3 bases, with 14 bases left in between. This CDR3 has 14 residues. Germline-derived CDR1 and CDR2 are MDHEN and SYDVKM. The CDR3 DNA reads as TGTGCCAGCAGTGCCCCGGACGGGAACTACGAGCAGTACTTC. Protein product: CASSAPDGNYEQYF.

The chain couples TRBV28 to TRBJ2-7; perhaps TRBD2 as D (5 bases). This CDR3 is 16 amino acids long. V dropped 5 bases and J dropped 5 bases, with 22 bases sitting between them. The germline V gene encodes CDR1 MDHEN and CDR2 SYDVKM. DNA for the CDR3: TGTGCCAGCAGTACTGATGTAACTAGAAGCTTTCACGAGCAGTACTTC. The encoded protein is CASSTDVTRSFHEQYF.

The rearrangement joins TRBV5-8 to TRBJ1-2, with TRBD1 as a possible D gene (6 bases). The length of the CDR3 is 12 residues. Germline V gene sequence: CDR1 SGHTS, CDR2 YDEGEE. The V and J ends lost 4 bases and 8 bases respectively, with 12 bases between them. The CDR3 DNA is TGTGCCAGCAGCGCGATACAGGGAGGCTACACCTTC. Protein sequence: CASSAIQGGYTF.

The chain joins TRBV10-3 to TRBJ1-1; 9 bases are a match to TRBD1. Germline assignment: CDR1 ENHRY and CDR2 SYGVKD. The junction had 5 bases not matched to a gene; V was cut back by 4 bases and J by 5 bases. The CDR3 is 14 amino acids. CDR3 sequence: CAISGDREGTEAFF. Written as DNA, the CDR3 is TGTGCCATCAGTGGGGACAGGGAGGGAACTGAAGCTTTCTTT.

The gene calls are TRBV29-1 and TRBJ2-7; D might be TRBD1 (5 bases). CDR3 size: 13 residues. Germline V CDR1 and CDR2: SQVTM, ANQGSEA. The germline V and J ends were trimmed by 4 bases and 0 bases, with 10 bases remaining between them. Here the CDR3 reads CSVGKGSSYEQYF. The CDR3, as DNA: TGCAGCGTTGGAAAGGGGTCCTCCTACGAGCAGTACTTC.

J is TRBJ2-2 and V is TRBV2, with 8 bases that match TRBD2. This CDR3 region has 13 residues. Per the germline V gene, CDR1 is SNHLY and CDR2 is FYNNEI. V dropped 9 bases and J dropped 8; count of bases not matched to a gene: 8. The CDR3 is CASLPGGRGELFF. The DNA for the CDR3 is TGTGCCAGTTTACCGGGGGGGCGAGGGGAGCTGTTTTTT.

The rearrangement uses TRBV5-1 and TRBJ1-4; D ambiguous. This CDR3 comprises 16 residues. The V gene's germline CDR1 is SGHRS and CDR2 YFSETQ. Between the trimmed V and J ends, which lost 1 base and 3 bases, there was a span of 13 bases. The CDR3, as DNA: TGCGCCAGCAGCTTGTATGTCCAGGATTCTAATGAAAAACTGTTTTTT. Translation: CASSLYVQDSNEKLFF.

This clone showed up just once. The chain employs TRBV24-1 and TRBJ2-3; 11 bases are shared with TRBD2. Losses at the gene ends were 5 bases for V and 8 bases for J; bases not matched to a gene: 5. This CDR3 contains 14 residues. Germline lookup yields CDR1 KGHDR and CDR2 SFDVKD. The CDR3 sequence is CATSVTSGDGTQYF. For the CDR3, the DNA is TGTGCCACCAGTGTGACTAGCGGGGACGGTACGCAGTATTTT.

The chain is built from TRBV9 and TRBJ1-4; a weak D match, TRBD1 (5 bases). The CDR3 is made up of 15 amino acids. The V and J ends lost 4 bases and 0 bases respectively, with 10 bases between them. Germline assignment: CDR1 SGDLS and CDR2 YYNGEE. The DNA of the CDR3 is TGTGCCAGCAGCCCCCGACAGACAACTAATGAAAAACTGTTTTTT. As protein: CASSPRQTTNEKLFF.

As regards this clone: A junction boundary mismatches the germline segment, possibly from a read error. The CDR3 DNA follows: TGTGCCTGGTCTAGCGGGAGGGCCTACAGTGAGCAGTTCTTC. Translation gives CAWSSGRAYSEQFF. The chain has TRBV30 and TRBJ2-1; 12 positions agree with TRBD2. Germline CDR1 GTSNPN, CDR2 SVGIG (reference sequence). The CDR3 is made up of 14 amino acids.

V is TRBV18 and J is TRBJ2-7; TRBD2 matches 8 bases. V was pared by 3 bases and J by 0 bases, with 7 bases of the junction left unmatched. The CDR3 runs 16 residues. Germline V gene data show CDR1 as KGHSH and CDR2 as LQKENI. CDR3 loop: CASSPPGRGGSYEQYF. Written as DNA, the CDR3 is TGTGCCAGCTCACCTCCCGGGAGGGGAGGCTCCTACGAGCAGTACTTC.

The chain carries TRBV5-1 and TRBJ1-2, with 12 positions matching TRBD1. The length of the CDR3 is 19 residues. J lost 1 base, V lost 6 bases, and 16 bases had no gene match. Per germline, CDR1 SGHRS and CDR2 YFSETQ. The CDR3 reads CASTQFSAGQGAINYGYTF. The CDR3 nucleotides are TGCGCCAGCACCCAGTTCTCGGCGGGACAGGGGGCGATTAACTATGGCTACACCTTC.

J is TRBJ2-3 and V is TRBV18; 7 bases are a match to TRBD2. This CDR3 is built from 16 residues. Losses at the gene ends were 3 bases for V and 3 bases for J; bases not matched to a gene: 9. Germline V gene sequence: CDR1 KGHSH, CDR2 LQKENI. The CDR3 protein is CASSPSPGGGTDTQYF. CDR3 nucleotides: TGTGCCAGCTCACCTTCACCCGGGGGAGGGACAGATACGCAGTATTTT.

This clone was found a few times. This chain connects TRBV13 to TRBJ2-5; a weak D match, TRBD2 (5 bases). Per germline, CDR1 PRHDT and CDR2 FYEKMQ (reference sequence). The ends were cut back, 0 bases at V and 5 bases at J, with 7 bases in the middle. This CDR3 region has 13 residues. CDR3 sequence: CASSLGRRETQYF. As DNA, the CDR3 is TGTGCCAGCAGCTTAGGGAGGAGGGAGACCCAGTACTTC.

CDR3 sequence reads: CASSLGGTRLAYEQYF. In DNA, the CDR3 is TGTGCCAGCAGCTTAGGGGGGACTAGGCTGGCCTACGAGCAGTACTTC. The chain employs TRBV13 and TRBJ2-7; 8 nucleotides line up with TRBD2. Germline assignment: CDR1 PRHDT and CDR2 FYEKMQ (reference sequence). V shed 0 bases and J 2 bases; nucleotides not matched to a gene: 6. There are 16 residues in the CDR3.

This clone was seen a single time. V gene TRBV30 combines with J gene TRBJ1-6; D possibly corresponds to TRBD1 (6 bases). Germline CDR1 is GTSNPN and CDR2 is SVGIG (reference sequence). The CDR3 runs to 14 residues. The V end lost 5 bases, the J end lost 8 bases, and 16 bases lay between the germline ends. The CDR3 loop is CAWCSGAMDSPLHF. CDR3 nucleotide sequence: TGTGCCTGGTGTTCAGGGGCTATGGATTCACCCCTCCACTTT.

There are a few counts of this clone. The CDR3 is CASSVPEGGNGYEQYF. In nucleotides, the CDR3 is TGTGCCAGCAGTGTACCCGAGGGGGGGAACGGATACGAGCAGTACTTC. V is TRBV25-1 and J is TRBJ2-7; D is perhaps TRBD2 (7 bases). With 4 bases removed from V and 4 bases from J, the gap between germline ends came to 20 bases. Germline V CDR1 and CDR2: MGHDK, SYGVNS. This CDR3 is 16 amino acids long.

The chain employs TRBV3-1 (or the pseudogene TRBV3-2) and TRBJ1-1; the D gene is possibly TRBD1 (6 bases). The germline gives CDR1 LGHDT, CDR2 YNNKEL (reference sequence). This CDR3 contains 15 residues. V gave up 4 bases and J gave up 1 base, with 13 bases separating them. The CDR3 spells CASSLQGQPNTEAFF. DNA of the CDR3: TGTGCCAGCAGCCTCCAGGGGCAGCCGAACACTGAAGCTTTCTTT.

The V and J genes are TRBV19 and TRBJ1-1; D is possibly TRBD1 (5 bases). The CDR3 has 16 amino acids. Trimming cost V 1 base and J 1 base, with 13 bases left between them. The germline V gene encodes CDR1 LNHDA and CDR2 SQIVND (reference sequence). CDR3 region: CASSIGFRTTNTEAFF. DNA for the CDR3: TGTGCCAGTAGTATAGGTTTCCGGACAACGAACACTGAAGCTTTCTTT.

The chain is built from TRBV30 and TRBJ1-6; TRBD1 matches 9 bases. There are 14 residues in the CDR3. CDR1 GTSNPN and CDR2 SVGIG come from the germline V gene (reference sequence). Germline trimming cut 6 bases from V and 8 bases from J; bases unmatched to any gene: 8. CDR3 DNA sequence: TGTGCCTGTAACCCGGGACAGGGTTATTCACCCCTCCACTTT. Its protein is CACNPGQGYSPLHF.

The J gene is TRBJ1-5, the V gene TRBV28, with 7 positions matching TRBD1. The CDR3 length is 17 residues. Germline CDR1 and CDR2: MDHEN and SYDVKM. V trimming: 4 bases; J trimming: 6 bases; junction bases outside the gene matches: 15. In DNA form, the CDR3 reads TGTGCCAGCAGTTCCCAAACCCCAGGGGGTGGCAGTCAGCCCCAGCATTTT. This codes for CASSSQTPGGGSQPQHF.

The chain employs TRBV2 and TRBJ2-2; 14 nucleotides line up with TRBD2. The CDR3 consists of 15 residues. Losses at the gene ends were 8 bases for V and 5 bases for J; bases not matched to a gene: 4. Looked up from germline, CDR1 is SNHLY and CDR2 is FYNNEI. The CDR3 region is CASVRLAGGTGELFF. In DNA form, the CDR3 reads TGTGCCAGCGTAAGACTAGCGGGGGGGACCGGGGAGCTGTTTTTT.

CDR3 nucleotides: TGTGCCAGCAGAAAGACGGGGGACACCATATATTTT. It codes for CASRKTGDTIYF. This rearrangement joins TRBV6-5 to TRBJ1-3; D may be TRBD1 (5 bases). Germline V lookup: CDR1 MNHEY, CDR2 SVGAGI. CDR3 size: 12 residues. V was shortened by 6 bases and J by 8 bases, with 11 bases between the two germline ends.

The rearrangement uses TRBV7-2 and TRBJ1-2; D may be TRBD1 (6 bases). Germline loops: CDR1 SGHTA, CDR2 FQGNSA. CDR3 length: 15 amino acids. V was trimmed by 5 bases and J by 2 bases, leaving 15 bases between them. The CDR3 bases are TGTGCCAGCAGCCCGCAGACAGGCGAGAACTATGGCTACACCTTC. It is translated as CASSPQTGENYGYTF.

This clone came up a few times. This chain joins TRBV20-1 and TRBJ1-5; 7 bases are a match to TRBD1. This CDR3 spans 12 amino acids. J gave up 7 bases and V 3 bases, and 3 bases lay outside the gene matches. Germline CDR1 and CDR2: DFQATT and SNEGSKA (reference sequence). The CDR3 here is CSASRRGQPQHF. CDR3 nucleotide sequence: TGCAGTGCTAGTCGCAGGGGGCAGCCCCAGCATTTT.

The rearrangement uses TRBV21-1 and TRBJ2-2; TRBD2 reflects the table's D call only, with no check against the DNA. TRBV21-1 is flagged as a pseudogene. The CDR3 loop spans 15 amino acids. CDR3 DNA sequence: TGTGCCAGCAGCAAGAGGAGGGAGAGAACCGGGGAGCTGTTTTTT. Translated, it gives CASSKRRERTGELFF.